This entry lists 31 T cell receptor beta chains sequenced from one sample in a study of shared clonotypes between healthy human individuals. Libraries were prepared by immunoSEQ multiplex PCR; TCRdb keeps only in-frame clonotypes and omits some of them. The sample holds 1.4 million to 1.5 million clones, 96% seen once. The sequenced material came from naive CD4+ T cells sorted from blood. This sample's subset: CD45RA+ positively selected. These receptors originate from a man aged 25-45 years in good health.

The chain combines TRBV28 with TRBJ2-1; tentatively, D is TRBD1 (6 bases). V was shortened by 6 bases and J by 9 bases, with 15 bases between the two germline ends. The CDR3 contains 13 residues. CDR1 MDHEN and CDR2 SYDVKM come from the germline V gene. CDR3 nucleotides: TGTGCCAGCAGGGGGGCAGGGCCGCCTGAGCAGTTCTTC. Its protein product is CASRGAGPPEQFF.

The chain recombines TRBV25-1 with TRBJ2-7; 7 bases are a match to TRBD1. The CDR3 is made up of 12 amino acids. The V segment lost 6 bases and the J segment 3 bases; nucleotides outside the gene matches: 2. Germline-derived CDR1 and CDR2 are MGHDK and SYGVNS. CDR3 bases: TGTGCCAGCAGAAACAGGGGCTACGAGCAGTACTTC. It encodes CASRNRGYEQYF.

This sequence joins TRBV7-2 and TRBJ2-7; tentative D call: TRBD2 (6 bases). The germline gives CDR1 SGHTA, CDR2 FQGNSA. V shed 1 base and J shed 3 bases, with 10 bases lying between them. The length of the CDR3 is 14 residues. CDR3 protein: CASSLGGRDYEQYF. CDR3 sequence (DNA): TGTGCCAGCAGCTTAGGTGGGCGGGACTACGAGCAGTACTTC.

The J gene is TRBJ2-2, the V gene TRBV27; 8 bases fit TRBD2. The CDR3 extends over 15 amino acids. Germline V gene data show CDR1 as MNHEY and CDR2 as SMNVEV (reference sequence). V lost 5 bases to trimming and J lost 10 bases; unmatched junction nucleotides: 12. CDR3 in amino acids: CASSTRLAGGVELFF. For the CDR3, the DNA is TGTGCCAGCAGTACCCGACTAGCCGGGGGGGTGGAGCTGTTTTTT.

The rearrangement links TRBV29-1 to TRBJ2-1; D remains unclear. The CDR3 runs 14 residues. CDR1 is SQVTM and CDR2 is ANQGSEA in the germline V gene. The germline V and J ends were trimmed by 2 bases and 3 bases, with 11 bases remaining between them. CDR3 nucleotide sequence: TGCAGCGTTGAACACGTTCGAGGCTACAATGAGCAGTTCTTC. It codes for CSVEHVRGYNEQFF.

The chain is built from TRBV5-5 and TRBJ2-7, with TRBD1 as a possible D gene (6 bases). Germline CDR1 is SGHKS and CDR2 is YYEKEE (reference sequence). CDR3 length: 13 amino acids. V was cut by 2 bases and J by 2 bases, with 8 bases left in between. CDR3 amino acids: CASSFPGAYEQYF. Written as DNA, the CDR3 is TGTGCCAGCAGCTTCCCAGGGGCCTACGAGCAGTACTTC.

The DNA for the CDR3 is TGTGCCAGCAGCTTGCCCGTGACAGGTACTTACGACAATGAGCAGTTCTTC. Translating gives CASSLPVTGTYDNEQFF. This chain connects TRBV5-4 to TRBJ2-1; a weak D match, TRBD1 (6 bases). Germline-derived CDR1 and CDR2 are SGHNT and YYREEE (reference sequence). Between the trimmed V and J ends, which lost 1 base and 5 bases, there was a span of 19 bases. The CDR3 runs 17 residues.

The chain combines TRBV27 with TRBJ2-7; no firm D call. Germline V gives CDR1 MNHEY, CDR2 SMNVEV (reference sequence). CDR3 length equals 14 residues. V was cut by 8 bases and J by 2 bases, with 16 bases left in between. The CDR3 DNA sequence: TGTGCCAGCCGGACCCAGAAGTTGGCCTACGAGCAGTACTTC. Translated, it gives CASRTQKLAYEQYF.

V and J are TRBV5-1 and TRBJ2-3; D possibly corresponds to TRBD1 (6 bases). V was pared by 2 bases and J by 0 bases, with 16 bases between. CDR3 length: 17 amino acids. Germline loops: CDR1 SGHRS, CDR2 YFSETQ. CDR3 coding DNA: TGCGCCAGCAGCTTTCCTAGGGGGACACCTAGCACAGATACGCAGTATTTT. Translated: CASSFPRGTPSTDTQYF.

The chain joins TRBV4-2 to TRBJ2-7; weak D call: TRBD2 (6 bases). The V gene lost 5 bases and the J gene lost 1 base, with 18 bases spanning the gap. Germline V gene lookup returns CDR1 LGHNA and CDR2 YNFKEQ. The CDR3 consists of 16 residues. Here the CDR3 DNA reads TGTGCCAGCAGCTGGGGAGCCGGGACTTCATCCTACGAGCAGTACTTC. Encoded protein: CASSWGAGTSSYEQYF.

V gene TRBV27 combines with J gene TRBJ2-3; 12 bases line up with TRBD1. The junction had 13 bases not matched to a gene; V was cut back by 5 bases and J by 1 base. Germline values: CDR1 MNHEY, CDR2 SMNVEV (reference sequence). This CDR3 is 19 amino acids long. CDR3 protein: CASSTYRDRGRLGTDTQYF. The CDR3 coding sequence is TGTGCCAGCAGTACGTACCGGGACAGGGGGCGCCTGGGCACAGATACGCAGTATTTT.

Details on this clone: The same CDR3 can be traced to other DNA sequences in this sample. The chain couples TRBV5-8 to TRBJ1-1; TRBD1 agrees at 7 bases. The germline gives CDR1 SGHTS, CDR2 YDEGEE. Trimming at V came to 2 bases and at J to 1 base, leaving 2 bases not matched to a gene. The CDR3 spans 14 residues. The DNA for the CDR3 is TGTGCCAGCAGCTTTGGGACAGCGAACACTGAAGCTTTCTTT. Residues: CASSFGTANTEAFF.

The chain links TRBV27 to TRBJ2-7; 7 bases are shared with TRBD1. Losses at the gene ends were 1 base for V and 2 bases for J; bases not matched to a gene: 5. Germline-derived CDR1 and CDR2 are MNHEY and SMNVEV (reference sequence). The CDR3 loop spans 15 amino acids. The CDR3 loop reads CASSLYLGQPYEQYF. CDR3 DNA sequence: TGTGCCAGCAGTTTATACTTGGGACAGCCCTACGAGCAGTACTTC.

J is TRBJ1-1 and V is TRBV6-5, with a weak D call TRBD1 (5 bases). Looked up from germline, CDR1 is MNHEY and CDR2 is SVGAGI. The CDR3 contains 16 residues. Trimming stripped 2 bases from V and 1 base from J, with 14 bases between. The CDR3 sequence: CASSYDRRRGNTEAFF. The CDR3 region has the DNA TGTGCCAGCAGTTACGACAGACGACGGGGGAACACTGAAGCTTTCTTT.

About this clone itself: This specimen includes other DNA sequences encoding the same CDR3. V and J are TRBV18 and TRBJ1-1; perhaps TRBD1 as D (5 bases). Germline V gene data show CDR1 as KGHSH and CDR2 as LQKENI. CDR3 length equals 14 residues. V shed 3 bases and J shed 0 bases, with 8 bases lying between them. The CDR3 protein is CASSPQGMNTEAFF. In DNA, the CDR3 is TGTGCCAGCTCACCCCAGGGAATGAACACTGAAGCTTTCTTT.

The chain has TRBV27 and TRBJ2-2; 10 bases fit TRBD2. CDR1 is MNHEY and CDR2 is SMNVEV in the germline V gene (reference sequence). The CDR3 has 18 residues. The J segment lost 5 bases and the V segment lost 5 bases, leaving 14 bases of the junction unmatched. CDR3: CASSTTLRPGLATGELFF. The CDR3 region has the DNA TGTGCCAGCAGTACGACGCTCAGGCCGGGACTAGCGACCGGGGAGCTGTTTTTT.

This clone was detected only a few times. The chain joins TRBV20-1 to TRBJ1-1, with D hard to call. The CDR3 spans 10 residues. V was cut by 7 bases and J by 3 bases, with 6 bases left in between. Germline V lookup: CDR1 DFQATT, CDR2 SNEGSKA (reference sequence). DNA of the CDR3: TGCAGTGTACAGCACACTGAAGCTTTCTTT. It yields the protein CSVQHTEAFF.

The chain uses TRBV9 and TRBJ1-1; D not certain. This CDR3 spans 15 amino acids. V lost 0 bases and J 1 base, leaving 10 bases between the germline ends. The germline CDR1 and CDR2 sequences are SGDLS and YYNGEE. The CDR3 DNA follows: TGTGCCAGCAGCGTAGTGGCAGAGCAGAACACTGAAGCTTTCTTT. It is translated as CASSVVAEQNTEAFF.

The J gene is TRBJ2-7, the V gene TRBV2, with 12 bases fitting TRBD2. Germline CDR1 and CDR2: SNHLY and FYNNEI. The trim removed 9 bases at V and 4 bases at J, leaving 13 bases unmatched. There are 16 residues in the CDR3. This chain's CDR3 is CARKTPTSGRLYEQYF. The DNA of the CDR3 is TGTGCCAGAAAAACCCCAACTAGCGGGAGGTTGTACGAGCAGTACTTC.

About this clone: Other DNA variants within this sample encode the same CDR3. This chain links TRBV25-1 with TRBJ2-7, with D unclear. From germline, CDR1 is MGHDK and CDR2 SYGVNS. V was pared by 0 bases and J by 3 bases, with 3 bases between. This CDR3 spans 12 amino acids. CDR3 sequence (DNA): TGTGCCAGCAGTGAATATGGCTACGAGCAGTACTTC. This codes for CASSEYGYEQYF.

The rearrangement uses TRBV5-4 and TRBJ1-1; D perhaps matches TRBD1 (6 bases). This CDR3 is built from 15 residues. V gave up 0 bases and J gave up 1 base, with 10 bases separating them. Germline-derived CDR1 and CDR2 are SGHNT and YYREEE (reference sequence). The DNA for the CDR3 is TGTGCCAGCAGCTTGGGAGGGACAAAGAACACTGAAGCTTTCTTT. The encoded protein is CASSLGGTKNTEAFF.

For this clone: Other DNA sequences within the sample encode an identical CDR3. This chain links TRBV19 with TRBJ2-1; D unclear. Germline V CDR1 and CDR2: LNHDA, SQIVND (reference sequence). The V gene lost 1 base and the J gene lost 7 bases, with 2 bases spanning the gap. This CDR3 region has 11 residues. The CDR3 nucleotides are TGTGCCAGTAGTATAGCGAATGAGCAGTTCTTC. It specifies CASSIANEQFF.

CDR3 in amino acids: CASSLIILAGGPNEQFF. CDR3 bases: TGTGCCAGCAGCCTAATAATACTAGCGGGAGGGCCCAATGAGCAGTTCTTC. This chain joins TRBV14 and TRBJ2-1, with 13 bases aligning to TRBD2. This CDR3 region has 17 residues. V lost 4 bases to trimming and J lost 6 bases; unmatched junction nucleotides: 9. The germline CDR1 and CDR2 sequences are SGHDN and FVKESK.

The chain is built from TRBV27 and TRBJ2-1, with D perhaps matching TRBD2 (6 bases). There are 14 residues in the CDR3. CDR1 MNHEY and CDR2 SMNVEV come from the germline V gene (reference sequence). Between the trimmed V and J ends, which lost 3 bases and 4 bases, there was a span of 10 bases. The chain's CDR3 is CASSFLAKYNEQFF. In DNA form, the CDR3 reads TGTGCCAGCAGTTTTCTAGCGAAATACAATGAGCAGTTCTTC.

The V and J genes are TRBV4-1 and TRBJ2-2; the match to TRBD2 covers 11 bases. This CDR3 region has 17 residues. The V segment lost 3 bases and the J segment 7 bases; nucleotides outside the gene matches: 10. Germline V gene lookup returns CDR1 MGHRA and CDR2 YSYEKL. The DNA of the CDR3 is TGCGCCAGCAGCCACCGAACTAGCGGGAGTTATATCGGGGAGCTGTTTTTT. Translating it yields CASSHRTSGSYIGELFF.

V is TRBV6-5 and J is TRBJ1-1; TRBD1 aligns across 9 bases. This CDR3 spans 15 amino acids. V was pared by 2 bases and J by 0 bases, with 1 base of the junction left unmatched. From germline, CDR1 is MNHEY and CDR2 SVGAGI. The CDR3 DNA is TGTGCCAGCAGTTACGGGGACAGGGTGAACACTGAAGCTTTCTTT. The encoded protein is CASSYGDRVNTEAFF.

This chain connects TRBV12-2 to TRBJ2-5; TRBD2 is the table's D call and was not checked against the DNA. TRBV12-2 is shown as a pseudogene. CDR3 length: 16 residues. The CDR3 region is CASRLTKTSGQETQYF. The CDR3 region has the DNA TGTGCAAGTCGCTTAACAAAGACTAGCGGCCAAGAGACCCAGTACTTC.

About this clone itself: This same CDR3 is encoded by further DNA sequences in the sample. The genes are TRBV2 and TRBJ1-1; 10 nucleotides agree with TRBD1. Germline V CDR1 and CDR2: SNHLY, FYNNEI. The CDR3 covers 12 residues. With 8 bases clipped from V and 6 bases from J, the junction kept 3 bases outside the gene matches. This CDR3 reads CASRDRGSEAFF. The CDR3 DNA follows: TGTGCCAGCCGGGACAGGGGTTCTGAAGCTTTCTTT.

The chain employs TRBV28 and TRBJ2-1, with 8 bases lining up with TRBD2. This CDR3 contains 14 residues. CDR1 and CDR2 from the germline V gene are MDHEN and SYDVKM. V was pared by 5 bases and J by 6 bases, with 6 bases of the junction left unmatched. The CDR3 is CASSILAGINEQFF. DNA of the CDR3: TGTGCCAGCAGTATCCTAGCGGGTATCAATGAGCAGTTCTTC.

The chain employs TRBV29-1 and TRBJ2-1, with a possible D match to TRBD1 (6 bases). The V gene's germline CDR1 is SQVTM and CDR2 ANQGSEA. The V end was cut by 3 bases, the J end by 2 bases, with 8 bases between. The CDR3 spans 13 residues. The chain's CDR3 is CSVDPGAYNEQFF. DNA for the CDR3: TGCAGCGTTGATCCAGGGGCCTACAATGAGCAGTTCTTC.

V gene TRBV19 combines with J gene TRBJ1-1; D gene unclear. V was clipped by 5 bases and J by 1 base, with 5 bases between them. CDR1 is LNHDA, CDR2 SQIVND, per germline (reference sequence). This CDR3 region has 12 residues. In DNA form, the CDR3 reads TGTGCCAGTAGTCGACAGAACACTGAAGCTTTCTTT. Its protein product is CASSRQNTEAFF.